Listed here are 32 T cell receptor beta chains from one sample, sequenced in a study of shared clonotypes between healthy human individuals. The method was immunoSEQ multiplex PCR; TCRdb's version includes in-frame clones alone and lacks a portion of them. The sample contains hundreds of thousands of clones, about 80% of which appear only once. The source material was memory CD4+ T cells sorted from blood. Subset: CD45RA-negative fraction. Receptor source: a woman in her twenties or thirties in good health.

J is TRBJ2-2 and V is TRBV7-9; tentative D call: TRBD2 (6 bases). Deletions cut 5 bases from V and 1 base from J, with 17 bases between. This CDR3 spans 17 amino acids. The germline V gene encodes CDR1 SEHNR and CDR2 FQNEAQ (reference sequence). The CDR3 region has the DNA TGTGCCAGCAGCGTGTGGCCCTGGCGGGGGAACACCGGGGAGCTGTTTTTT. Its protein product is CASSVWPWRGNTGELFF.

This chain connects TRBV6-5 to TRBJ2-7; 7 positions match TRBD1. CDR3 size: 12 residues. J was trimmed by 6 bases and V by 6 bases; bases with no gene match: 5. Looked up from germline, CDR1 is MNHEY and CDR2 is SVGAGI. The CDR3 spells CASRSPGGEQYF. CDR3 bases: TGTGCCAGCAGAAGCCCAGGGGGCGAGCAGTACTTC.

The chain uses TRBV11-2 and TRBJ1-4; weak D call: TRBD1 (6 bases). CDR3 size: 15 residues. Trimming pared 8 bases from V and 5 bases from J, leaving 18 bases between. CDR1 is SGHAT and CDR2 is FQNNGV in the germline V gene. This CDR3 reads CASRLSGAANEKLFF. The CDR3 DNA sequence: TGTGCCAGCCGCCTATCAGGGGCGGCAAATGAAAAACTGTTTTTT.

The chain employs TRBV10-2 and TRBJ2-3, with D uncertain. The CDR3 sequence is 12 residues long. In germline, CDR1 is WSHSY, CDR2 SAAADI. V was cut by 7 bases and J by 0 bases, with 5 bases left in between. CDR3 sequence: CASTESTDTQYF. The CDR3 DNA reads TGCGCCAGCACAGAGAGCACAGATACGCAGTATTTT.

CDR3 residues: CASRPNLVADEQYF. CDR3 DNA sequence: TGTGCCAGCCGGCCCAACTTGGTGGCGGACGAGCAGTACTTC. The chain employs TRBV28 and TRBJ2-7; D ambiguous. Germline CDR1 is MDHEN and CDR2 is SYDVKM. V lost 8 bases to trimming and J lost 5 bases, with 19 bases between them. The CDR3 runs 14 residues.

The CDR3 sequence: CASSGLAGVNEQYF. DNA of the CDR3: TGTGCCAGCAGTGGCTTAGCGGGAGTTAACGAGCAGTACTTC. V gene TRBV25-1 combines with J gene TRBJ2-7; TRBD2 agrees at 9 bases. The CDR3 loop spans 14 amino acids. Trimming removed 4 bases from V and 5 bases from J; junction bases left unmatched: 6. Germline values: CDR1 MGHDK, CDR2 SYGVNS.

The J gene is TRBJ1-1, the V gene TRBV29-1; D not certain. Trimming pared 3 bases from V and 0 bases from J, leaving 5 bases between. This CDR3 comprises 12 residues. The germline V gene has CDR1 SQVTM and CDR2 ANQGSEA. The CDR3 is CSVEGLNTEAFF. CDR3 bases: TGCAGCGTTGAGGGTTTGAACACTGAAGCTTTCTTT.

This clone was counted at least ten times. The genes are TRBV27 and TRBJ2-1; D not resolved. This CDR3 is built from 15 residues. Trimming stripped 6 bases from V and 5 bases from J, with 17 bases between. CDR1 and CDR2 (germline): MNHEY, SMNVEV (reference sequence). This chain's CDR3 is CASRPGPSWDNEQFF. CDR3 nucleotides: TGTGCCAGCAGACCCGGACCGAGCTGGGACAATGAGCAGTTCTTC.

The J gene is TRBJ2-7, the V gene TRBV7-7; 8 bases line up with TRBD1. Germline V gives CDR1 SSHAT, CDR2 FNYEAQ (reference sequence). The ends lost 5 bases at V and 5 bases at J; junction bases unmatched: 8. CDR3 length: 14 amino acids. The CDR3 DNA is TGTGCCAGCAGCCCTCGACAGGGGCTCGACGAGCAGTACTTC. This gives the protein CASSPRQGLDEQYF.

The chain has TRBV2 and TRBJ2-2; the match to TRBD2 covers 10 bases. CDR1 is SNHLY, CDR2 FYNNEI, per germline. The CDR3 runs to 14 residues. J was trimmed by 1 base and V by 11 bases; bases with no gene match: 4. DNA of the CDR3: TGTGCCGGAAGGACTAGCGGGAACACCGGGGAGCTGTTTTTT. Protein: CAGRTSGNTGELFF.

CDR3 DNA sequence: TGTGCCAGCAGCACATCTCTGGACAGCTACGAGCAGTACTTC. Encoded protein: CASSTSLDSYEQYF. The chain carries TRBV21-1 and TRBJ2-7; the table's TRBD1 call for D was not verified on the DNA. TRBV21-1 constitutes a pseudogene. The CDR3 loop spans 14 amino acids.

The CDR3 loop is CASSSGSDRRTEAFF. CDR3 DNA sequence: TGTGCCAGCAGTTCAGGAAGCGACAGGCGGACTGAAGCTTTCTTT. The chain uses TRBV28 and TRBJ1-1; tentatively, D is TRBD1 (6 bases). CDR1 is MDHEN, CDR2 SYDVKM, per germline. Deletions cut 4 bases from V and 5 bases from J, with 17 bases between. The CDR3 sequence is 15 residues long. Filled out from reference TRBV28 and TRBJ1-1, the complete variable domain reads DVKVTQSSRYLVKRTGEKVFLECVQDMDHENMFWYRQDPGLGLRLIYFSYDVKMKEKGDIPEGYSVSREKKERFSLILESASTNQTSMYLCASSSGSDRRTEAFFGQGTRLTVV.

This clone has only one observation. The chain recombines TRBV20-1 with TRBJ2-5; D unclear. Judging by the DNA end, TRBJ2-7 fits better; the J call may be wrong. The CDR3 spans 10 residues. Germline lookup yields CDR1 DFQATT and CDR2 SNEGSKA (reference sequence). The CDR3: CSARKNEQYF. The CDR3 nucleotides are TGCAGTGCTAGGAAGAACGAGCAGTACTTC.

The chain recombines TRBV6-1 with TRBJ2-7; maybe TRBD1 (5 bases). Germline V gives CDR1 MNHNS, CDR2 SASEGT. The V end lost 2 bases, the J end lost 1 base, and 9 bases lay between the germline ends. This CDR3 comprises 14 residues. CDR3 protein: CASSERGRSYEQYF. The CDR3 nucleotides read TGTGCCAGCAGTGAAAGGGGCAGGTCCTACGAGCAGTACTTC.

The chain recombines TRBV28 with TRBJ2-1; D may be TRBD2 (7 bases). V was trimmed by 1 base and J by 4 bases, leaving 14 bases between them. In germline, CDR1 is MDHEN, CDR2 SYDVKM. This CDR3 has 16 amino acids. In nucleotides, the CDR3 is TGTGCCAGCAGTTTATTCGTAAGGGGGGGTTACAATGAGCAGTTCTTC. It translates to CASSLFVRGGYNEQFF. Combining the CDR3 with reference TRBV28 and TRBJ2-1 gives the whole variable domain DVKVTQSSRYLVKRTGEKVFLECVQDMDHENMFWYRQDPGLGLRLIYFSYDVKMKEKGDIPEGYSVSREKKERFSLILESASTNQTSMYLCASSLFVRGGYNEQFFGPGTRLTVL.

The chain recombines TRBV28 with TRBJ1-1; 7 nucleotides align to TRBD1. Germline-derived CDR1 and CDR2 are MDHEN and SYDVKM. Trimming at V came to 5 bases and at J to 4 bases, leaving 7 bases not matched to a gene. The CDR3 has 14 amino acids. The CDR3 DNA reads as TGTGCCAGCAGTGTCTACAGGGGTGTCACTGAAGCTTTCTTT. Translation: CASSVYRGVTEAFF.

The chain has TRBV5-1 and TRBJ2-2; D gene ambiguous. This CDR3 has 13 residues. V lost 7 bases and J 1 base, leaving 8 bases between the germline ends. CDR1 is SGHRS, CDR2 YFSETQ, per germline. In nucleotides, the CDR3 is TGCGCCAGCTTATCGGGGAACACCGGGGAGCTGTTTTTT. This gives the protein CASLSGNTGELFF.

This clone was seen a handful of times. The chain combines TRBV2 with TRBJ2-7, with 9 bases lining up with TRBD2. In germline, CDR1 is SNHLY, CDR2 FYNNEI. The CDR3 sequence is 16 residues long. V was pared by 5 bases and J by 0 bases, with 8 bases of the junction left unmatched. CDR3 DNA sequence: TGTGCCAGCAGTAGGCCCTCTAGCGGGGCCTCCTACGAGCAGTACTTC. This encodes CASSRPSSGASYEQYF.

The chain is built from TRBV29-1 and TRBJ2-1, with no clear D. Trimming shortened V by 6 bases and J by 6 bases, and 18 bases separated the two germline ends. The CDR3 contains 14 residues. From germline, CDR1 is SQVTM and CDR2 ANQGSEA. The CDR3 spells CSVPVAARPNEQFF. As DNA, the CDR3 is TGCAGCGTCCCCGTGGCAGCCCGCCCCAATGAGCAGTTCTTC.

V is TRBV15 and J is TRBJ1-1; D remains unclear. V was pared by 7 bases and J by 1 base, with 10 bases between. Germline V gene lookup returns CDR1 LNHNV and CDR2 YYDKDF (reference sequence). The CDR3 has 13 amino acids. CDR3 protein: CATTLVGNTEAFF. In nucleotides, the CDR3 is TGTGCCACCACCCTTGTAGGGAACACTGAAGCTTTCTTT. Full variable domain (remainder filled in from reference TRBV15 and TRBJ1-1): DAMVIQNPRYQVTQFGKPVTLSCSQTLNHNVMYWYQQKSSQAPKLLFHYYDKDFNNEADTPDNFQSRRPNTSFCFLDIRSPGLGDTAMYLCATTLVGNTEAFFGQGTRLTVV.

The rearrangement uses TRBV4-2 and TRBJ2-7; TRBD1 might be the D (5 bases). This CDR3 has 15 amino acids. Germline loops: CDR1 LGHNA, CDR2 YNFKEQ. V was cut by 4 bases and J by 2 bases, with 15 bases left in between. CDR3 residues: CASSPVTGFAYEQYF. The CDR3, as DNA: TGTGCCAGCAGCCCAGTAACAGGTTTTGCCTACGAGCAGTACTTC.

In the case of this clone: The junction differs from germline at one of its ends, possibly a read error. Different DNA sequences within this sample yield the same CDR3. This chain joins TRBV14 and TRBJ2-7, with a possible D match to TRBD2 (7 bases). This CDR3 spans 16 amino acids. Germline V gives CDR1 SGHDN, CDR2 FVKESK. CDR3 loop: CASSPPGGGSFREQYF. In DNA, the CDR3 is TGTGCCAGCAGCCCCCCCGGGGGCGGGAGCTTTCGCGAGCAGTACTTT.

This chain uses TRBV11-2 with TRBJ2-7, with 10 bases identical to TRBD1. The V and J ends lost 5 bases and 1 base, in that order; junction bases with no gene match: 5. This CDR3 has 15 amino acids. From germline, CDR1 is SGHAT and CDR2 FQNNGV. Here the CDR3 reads CASSRRDRGSYEQYF. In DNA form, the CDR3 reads TGTGCCAGCAGCCGAAGGGACAGGGGTTCCTACGAGCAGTACTTC.

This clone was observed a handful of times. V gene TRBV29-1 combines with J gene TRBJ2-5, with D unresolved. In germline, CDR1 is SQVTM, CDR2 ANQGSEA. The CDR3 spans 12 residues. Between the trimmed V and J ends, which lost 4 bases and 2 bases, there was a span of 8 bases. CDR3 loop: CSVVGGQETQYF. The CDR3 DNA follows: TGCAGCGTTGTGGGTGGGCAAGAGACCCAGTACTTC.

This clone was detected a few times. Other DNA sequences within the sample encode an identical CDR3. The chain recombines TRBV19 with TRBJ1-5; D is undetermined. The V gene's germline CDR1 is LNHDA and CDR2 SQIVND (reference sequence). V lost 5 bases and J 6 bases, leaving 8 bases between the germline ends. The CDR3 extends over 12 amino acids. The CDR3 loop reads CASSSQLQPQHF. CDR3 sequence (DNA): TGTGCCAGTAGTTCGCAACTTCAGCCCCAGCATTTT.

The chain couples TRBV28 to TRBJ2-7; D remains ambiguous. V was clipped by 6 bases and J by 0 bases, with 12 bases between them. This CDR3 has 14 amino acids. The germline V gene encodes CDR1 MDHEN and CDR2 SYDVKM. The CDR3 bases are TGTGCCAGCAGCCCCCCGTGGGGCTCCTACGAGCAGTACTTC. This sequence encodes CASSPPWGSYEQYF.

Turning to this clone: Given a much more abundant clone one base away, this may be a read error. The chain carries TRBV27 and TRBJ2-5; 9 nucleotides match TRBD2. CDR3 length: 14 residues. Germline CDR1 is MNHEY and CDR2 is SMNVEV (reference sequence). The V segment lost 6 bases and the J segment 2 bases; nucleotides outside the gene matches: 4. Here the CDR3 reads CASRPTSGQETQYF. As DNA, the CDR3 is TGTGCCAGCAGACCGACTAGCGGACAAGAGACCCAGTACTTC.

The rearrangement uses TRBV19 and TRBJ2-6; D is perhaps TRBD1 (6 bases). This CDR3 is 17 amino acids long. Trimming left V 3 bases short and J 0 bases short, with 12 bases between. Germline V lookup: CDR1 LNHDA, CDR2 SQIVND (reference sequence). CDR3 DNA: TGTGCCAGTAGTATCCTTTTCAGGGGCTCTGGGGCCAACGTCCTGACTTTC. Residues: CASSILFRGSGANVLTF.

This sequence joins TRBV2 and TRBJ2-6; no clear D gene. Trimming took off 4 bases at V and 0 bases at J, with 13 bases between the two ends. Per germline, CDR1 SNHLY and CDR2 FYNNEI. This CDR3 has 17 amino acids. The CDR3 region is CASSGTSQSSGANVLTF. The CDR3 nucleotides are TGTGCCAGCAGTGGGACGTCACAGAGCTCTGGGGCCAACGTCCTGACTTTC.

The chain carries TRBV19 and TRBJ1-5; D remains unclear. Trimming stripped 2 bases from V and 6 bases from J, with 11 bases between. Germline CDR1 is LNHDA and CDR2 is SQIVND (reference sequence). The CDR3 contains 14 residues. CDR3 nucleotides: TGTGCCAGTAGTATAACCGGGGTGAGTCAGCCCCAGCATTTT. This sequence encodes CASSITGVSQPQHF.

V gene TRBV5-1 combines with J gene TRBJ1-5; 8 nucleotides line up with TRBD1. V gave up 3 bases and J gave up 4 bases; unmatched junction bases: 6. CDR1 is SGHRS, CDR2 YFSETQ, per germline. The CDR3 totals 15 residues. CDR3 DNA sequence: TGCGCCAGCAGCTGGTCCGGGGACAGGAATCAGCCCCAGCATTTT. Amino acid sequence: CASSWSGDRNQPQHF.

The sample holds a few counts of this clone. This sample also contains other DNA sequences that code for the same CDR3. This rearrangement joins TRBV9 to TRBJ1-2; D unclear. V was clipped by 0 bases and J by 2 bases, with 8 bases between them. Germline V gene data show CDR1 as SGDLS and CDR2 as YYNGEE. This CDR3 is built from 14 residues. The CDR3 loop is CASSVGTENYGYTF. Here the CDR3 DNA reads TGTGCCAGCAGCGTAGGGACGGAGAACTATGGCTACACCTTC. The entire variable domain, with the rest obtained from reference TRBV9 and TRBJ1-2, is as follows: DSGVTQTPKHLITATGQRVTLRCSPRSGDLSVYWYQQSLDQGLQFLIQYYNGEERAKGNILERFSAQQFPDLHSELNLSSLELGDSALYFCASSVGTENYGYTFGSGTRLTVV.